The clone carrying this T cell receptor (beta chain) has only a few counts. This entry is derived from a study of the immune and genomic landscape of osteosarcoma. Study-level background: Patients had high-grade osteosarcoma, aged roughly 5-90 at diagnosis.

The germline gives CDR1 MNHNS, CDR2 SASEGT. CDR3 size: 15 residues. Between the trimmed V and J ends, which lost 5 bases and 7 bases, there was a span of 18 bases. Assay used: immunoSEQ multiplex PCR; TCRdb lists only in-frame clones, some missing. The data contain 2,500 or so clones, 72% of them singletons. V gene TRBV6-1 combines with J gene TRBJ2-1; the D gene is possibly TRBD1 (7 bases). The sequencing sample was made of tumor tissue from a local recurrence in the femur. The source of this sequence is a man aged 18 to 30 with osteosarcoma. The CDR3: CASSIDPRGVNEQFF. In DNA, the CDR3 is TGTGCCAGCAGTATCGACCCCAGGGGGGTGAATGAGCAGTTCTTC.